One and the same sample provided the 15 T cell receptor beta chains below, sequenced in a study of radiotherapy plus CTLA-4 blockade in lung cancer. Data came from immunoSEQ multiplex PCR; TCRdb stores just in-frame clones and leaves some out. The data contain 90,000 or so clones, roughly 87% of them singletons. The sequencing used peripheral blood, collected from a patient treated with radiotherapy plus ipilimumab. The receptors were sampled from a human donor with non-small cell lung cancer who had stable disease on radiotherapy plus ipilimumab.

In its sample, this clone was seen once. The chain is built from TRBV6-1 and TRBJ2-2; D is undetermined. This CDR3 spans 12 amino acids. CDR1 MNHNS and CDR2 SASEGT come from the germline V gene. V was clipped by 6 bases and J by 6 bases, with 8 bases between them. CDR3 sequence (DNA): TGTGCCAGCAGACCCAGATCCGGGGAGCTGTTTTTT. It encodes CASRPRSGELFF.

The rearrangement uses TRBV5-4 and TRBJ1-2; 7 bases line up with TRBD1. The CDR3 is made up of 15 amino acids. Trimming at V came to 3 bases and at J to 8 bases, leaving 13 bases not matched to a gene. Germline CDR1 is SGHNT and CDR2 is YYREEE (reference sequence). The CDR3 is CASSSMDRTLLGYTF. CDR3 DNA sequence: TGTGCCAGCAGCTCGATGGACAGGACGCTTCTAGGCTACACCTTC.

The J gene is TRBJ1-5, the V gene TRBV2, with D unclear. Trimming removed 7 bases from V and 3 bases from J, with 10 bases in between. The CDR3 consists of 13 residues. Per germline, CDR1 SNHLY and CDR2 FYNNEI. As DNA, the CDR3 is TGTGCCAGCACGTCCAGGTACAATCAGCCCCAGCATTTT. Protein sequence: CASTSRYNQPQHF.

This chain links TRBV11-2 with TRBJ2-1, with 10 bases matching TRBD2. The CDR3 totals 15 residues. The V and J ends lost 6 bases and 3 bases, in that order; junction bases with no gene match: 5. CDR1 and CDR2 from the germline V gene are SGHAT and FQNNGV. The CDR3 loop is CASRGASGGYNEQFF. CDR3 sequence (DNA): TGTGCCAGCAGAGGAGCTAGCGGGGGCTACAATGAGCAGTTCTTC.

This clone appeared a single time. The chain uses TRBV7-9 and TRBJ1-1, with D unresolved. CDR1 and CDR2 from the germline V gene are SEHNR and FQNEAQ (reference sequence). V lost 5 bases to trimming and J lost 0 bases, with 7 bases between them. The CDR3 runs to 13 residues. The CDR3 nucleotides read TGTGCCAGCAGCCCAATCGTGAACACTGAAGCTTTCTTT. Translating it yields CASSPIVNTEAFF. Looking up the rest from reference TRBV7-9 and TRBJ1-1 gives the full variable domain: DTGVSQNPRHKITKRGQNVTFRCDPISEHNRLYWYRQTLGQGPEFLTYFQNEAQLEKSRLLSDRFSAERPKGSFSTLEIQRTEQGDSAMYLCASSPIVNTEAFFGQGTRLTVV.

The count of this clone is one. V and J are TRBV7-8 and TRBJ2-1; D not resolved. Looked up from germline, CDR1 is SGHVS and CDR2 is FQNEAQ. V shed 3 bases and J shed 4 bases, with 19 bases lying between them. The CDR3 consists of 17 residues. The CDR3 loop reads CASSFVAVPLRYNEQFF. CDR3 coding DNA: TGTGCCAGCAGCTTTGTCGCCGTTCCTCTACGGTACAATGAGCAGTTCTTC.

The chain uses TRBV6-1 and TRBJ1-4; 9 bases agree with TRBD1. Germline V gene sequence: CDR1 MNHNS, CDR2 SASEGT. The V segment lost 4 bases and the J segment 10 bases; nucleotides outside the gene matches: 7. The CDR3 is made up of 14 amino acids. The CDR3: CASSAGTGSVKLFF. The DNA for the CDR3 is TGTGCCAGCAGTGCCGGGACAGGGTCGGTAAAACTGTTTTTT.

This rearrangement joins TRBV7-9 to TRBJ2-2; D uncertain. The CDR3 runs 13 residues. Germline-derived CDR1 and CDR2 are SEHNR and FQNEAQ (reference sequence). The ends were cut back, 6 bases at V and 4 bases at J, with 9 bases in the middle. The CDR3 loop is CASRSPITGELFF. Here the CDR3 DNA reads TGTGCCAGCAGAAGCCCTATCACCGGGGAGCTGTTTTTT. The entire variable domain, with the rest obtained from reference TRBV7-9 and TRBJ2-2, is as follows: DTGVSQNPRHKITKRGQNVTFRCDPISEHNRLYWYRQTLGQGPEFLTYFQNEAQLEKSRLLSDRFSAERPKGSFSTLEIQRTEQGDSAMYLCASRSPITGELFFGEGSRLTVL.

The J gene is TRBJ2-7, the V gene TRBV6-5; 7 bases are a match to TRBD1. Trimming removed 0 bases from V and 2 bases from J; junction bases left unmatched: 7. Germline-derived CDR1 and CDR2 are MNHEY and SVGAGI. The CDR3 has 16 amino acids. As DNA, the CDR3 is TGTGCCAGCAGTTACTCGTCGGGACAGTCCACCTACGAGCAGTACTTC. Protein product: CASSYSSGQSTYEQYF.

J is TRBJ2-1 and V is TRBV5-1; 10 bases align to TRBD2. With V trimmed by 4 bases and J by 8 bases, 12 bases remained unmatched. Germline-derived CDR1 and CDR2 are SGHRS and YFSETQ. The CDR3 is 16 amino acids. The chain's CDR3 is CASSLFRTSGPHEQFF. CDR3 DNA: TGCGCCAGCAGCCTCTTCCGGACTAGCGGCCCGCATGAGCAGTTCTTC. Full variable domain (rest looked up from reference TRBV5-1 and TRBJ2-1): KAGVTQTPRYLIKTRGQQVTLSCSPISGHRSVSWYQQTPGQGLQFLFEYFSETQRNKGNFPGRFSGRQFSNSRSEMNVSTLELGDSALYLCASSLFRTSGPHEQFFGPGTRLTVL.

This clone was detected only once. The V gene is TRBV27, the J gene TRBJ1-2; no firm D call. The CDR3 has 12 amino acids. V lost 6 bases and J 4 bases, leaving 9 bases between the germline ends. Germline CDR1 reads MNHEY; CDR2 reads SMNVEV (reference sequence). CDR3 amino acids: CASSQAGYGYTF. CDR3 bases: TGTGCCAGCAGCCAGGCGGGCTATGGCTACACCTTC.

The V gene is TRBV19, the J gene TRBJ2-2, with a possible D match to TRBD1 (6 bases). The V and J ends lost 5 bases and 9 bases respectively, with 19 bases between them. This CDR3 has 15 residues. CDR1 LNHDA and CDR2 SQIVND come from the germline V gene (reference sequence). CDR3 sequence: CASSLGGQGLRELFF. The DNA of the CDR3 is TGTGCCAGTAGTCTAGGCGGCCAGGGGTTAAGGGAGCTGTTTTTT.

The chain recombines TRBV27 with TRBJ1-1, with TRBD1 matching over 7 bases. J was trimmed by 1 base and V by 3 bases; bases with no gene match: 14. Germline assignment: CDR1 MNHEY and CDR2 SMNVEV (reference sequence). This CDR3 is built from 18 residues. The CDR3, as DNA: TGTGCCAGCAGTTTTAGGAGAGTGACGACAGGGACGAACACTGAAGCTTTCTTT. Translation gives CASSFRRVTTGTNTEAFF.

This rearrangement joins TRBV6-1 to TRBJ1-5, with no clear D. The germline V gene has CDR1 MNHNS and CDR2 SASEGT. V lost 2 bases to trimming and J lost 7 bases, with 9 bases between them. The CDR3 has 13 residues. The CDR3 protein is CASSEWESQPQHF. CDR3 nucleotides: TGTGCCAGCAGTGAATGGGAGTCACAGCCCCAGCATTTT.

CDR3 coding DNA: TGTGCCAGCAGTGTGAACGGACAGGCGGTCACTGAAGCTTTCTTT. Amino acids: CASSVNGQAVTEAFF. The gene calls are TRBV2 and TRBJ1-1, with 7 bases identical to TRBD1. This CDR3 is built from 15 residues. Germline CDR1 and CDR2: SNHLY and FYNNEI. The ends lost 4 bases at V and 4 bases at J; junction bases unmatched: 9.